In its sample, the clone carrying this T cell receptor beta chain was seen a few times. The table came from immunoSEQ multiplex PCR; TCRdb's copy has only in-frame clones and leaves some out. This sample yields about 190,000 clones, of which around 80% are seen a single time; approximately 15% belongs to the top ten. The CDR3 runs to 14 residues. V dropped 3 bases and J dropped 0 bases, with 6 bases sitting between them. Germline loops: CDR1 MGHRA, CDR2 YSYEKL. The record originates from a study of blood T cell repertoires in COVID-19. This clonotype originated in a man aged 30 to 45 with active or convalescent COVID-19. Source material: peripheral blood. This sequence joins TRBV4-1 and TRBJ2-1, with a tentative D call TRBD2 (6 bases). Here the CDR3 DNA reads TGCGCCAGCAGCCAGACTAGCTCCTACAATGAGCAGTTCTTC. This sequence encodes CASSQTSSYNEQFF.